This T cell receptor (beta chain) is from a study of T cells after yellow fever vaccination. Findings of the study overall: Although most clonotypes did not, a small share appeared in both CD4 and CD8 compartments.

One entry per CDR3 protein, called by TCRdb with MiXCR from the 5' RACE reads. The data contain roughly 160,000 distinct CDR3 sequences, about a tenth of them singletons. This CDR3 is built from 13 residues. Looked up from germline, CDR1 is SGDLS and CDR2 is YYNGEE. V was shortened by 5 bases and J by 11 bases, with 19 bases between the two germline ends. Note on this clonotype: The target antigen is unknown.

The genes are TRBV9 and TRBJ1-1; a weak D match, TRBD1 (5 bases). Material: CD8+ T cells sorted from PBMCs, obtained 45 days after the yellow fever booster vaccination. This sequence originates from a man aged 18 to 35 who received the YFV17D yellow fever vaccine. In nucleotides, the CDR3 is TGTGCCAGCAGAGGCGGTGGGGGGGGTTCTGCTTTCTTT. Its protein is CASRGGGGGSAFF.